Following are 29 T cell receptor beta chains from one sample sequenced in a study of T cell repertoires in cytomegalovirus infection. Antigen specificity for these receptors is unknown. TCRdb analysed the reads with MiXCR anew, one entry per CDR3 protein. The sample yields approximately 470,000 distinct CDR3 sequences, about 39% seen once. Here the sequenced sample was cultured PBMCs, taken from culture after CMV antigen stimulation. These receptors all come from a human donor in good health (CMV status not recorded). Some clones in this sample may be carry-over from other donors' samples.

This clonotype was found a few times. This chain joins TRBV11-2 and TRBJ2-2; D call uncertain. Germline CDR1 reads SGHAT; CDR2 reads FQNNGV. There are 16 residues in the CDR3. With 0 bases removed from V and 5 bases from J, the gap between germline ends came to 13 bases. Here the CDR3 reads CASSLEALWGTGELFF. The CDR3 DNA reads as TGTGCCAGCAGCTTAGAGGCGCTTTGGGGTACCGGGGAGCTGTTTTTT.

This clonotype has a handful of counts. The chain combines TRBV10-3 with TRBJ1-2; D perhaps matches TRBD1 (6 bases). Looked up from germline, CDR1 is ENHRY and CDR2 is SYGVKD. This CDR3 spans 17 amino acids. The V end lost 2 bases, the J end lost 6 bases, and 22 bases lay between the germline ends. In nucleotides, the CDR3 is TGTGCCATCAGTGAGACAGGGATCGGGCCCCAGGGCAATGGCTACACCTTC. As protein: CAISETGIGPQGNGYTF.

The table lists this clonotype with a count of one. J is TRBJ2-3 and V is TRBV11-2; D is uncertain. CDR1 is SGHAT, CDR2 FQNNGV, per germline. Trimming stripped 1 base from V and 11 bases from J, with 13 bases between. This CDR3 has 13 residues. The CDR3 sequence: CASSLVAPYRQYF. The CDR3 nucleotides read TGTGCCAGCAGCTTAGTGGCACCTTATAGGCAGTATTTT.

V usage is TRBV2 and J usage is TRBJ1-2; a possible D gene is TRBD1 (5 bases). The ends were cut back, 6 bases at V and 4 bases at J, with 9 bases in the middle. The CDR3 runs 12 residues. Germline V gene lookup returns CDR1 SNHLY and CDR2 FYNNEI. The CDR3 nucleotides read TGTGCCAGCAGAAGACAGACCTATGGCTACACCTTC. Protein product: CASRRQTYGYTF. The full variable domain, with the rest looked up from reference TRBV2 and TRBJ1-2, is EPEVTQTPSHQVTQMGQEVILRCVPISNHLYFYWYRQILGQKVEFLVSFYNNEISEKSEIFDDQFSVERPDGSNFTLKIRSTKLEDSAMYFCASRRQTYGYTFGSGTRLTVV.

In DNA form, the CDR3 reads TGTGCCAGCAGTACCAGGGTGGGGGACACTGAAGCTTTCTTT. Amino acid sequence: CASSTRVGDTEAFF. V gene TRBV2 combines with J gene TRBJ1-1, with D maybe TRBD1 (5 bases). Looked up from germline, CDR1 is SNHLY and CDR2 is FYNNEI. V lost 5 bases and J 3 bases, leaving 13 bases between the germline ends. This CDR3 spans 14 amino acids.

The chain links TRBV7-6 to TRBJ2-7; weak D call: TRBD2 (5 bases). The CDR3 runs 14 residues. V lost 2 bases to trimming and J lost 2 bases, with 10 bases between them. Germline V CDR1 and CDR2: SGHVS, FNYEAQ. In nucleotides, the CDR3 is TGTGCCAGCAGCTTATCCGGGATAGCCTACGAGCAGTACTTC. This codes for CASSLSGIAYEQYF.

The rearrangement joins TRBV7-2 to TRBJ2-5; D may be TRBD1 or TRBD2 (5 bases each). V shed 5 bases and J shed 5 bases, with 12 bases lying between them. Germline V gene data show CDR1 as SGHTA and CDR2 as FQGNSA. CDR3 length: 13 residues. The CDR3 reads CASSQYWGETQYF. In DNA, the CDR3 is TGTGCCAGCAGCCAATATTGGGGGGAGACCCAGTACTTC. Combining the CDR3 with reference TRBV7-2 and TRBJ2-5 gives the whole variable domain GAGVSQSPSNKVTEKGKDVELRCDPISGHTALYWYRQSLGQGLEFLIYFQGNSAPDKSGLPSDRFSAERTGGSVSTLTIQRTQQEDSAVYLCASSQYWGETQYFGPGTRLLVL.

The chain couples TRBV5-4 to TRBJ1-2; D uncertain. The germline V gene encodes CDR1 SGHNT and CDR2 YYREEE (reference sequence). This CDR3 is built from 15 residues. V was pared by 0 bases and J by 1 base, with 10 bases between. CDR3 sequence (DNA): TGTGCCAGCAGCTTGGATATAGGGTATAACTATGGCTACACCTTC. Protein: CASSLDIGYNYGYTF. Together with reference TRBV5-4 and TRBJ1-2, the CDR3 gives the full variable domain: ETGVTQSPTHLIKTRGQQVTLRCSSQSGHNTVSWYQQALGQGPQFIFQYYREEENGRGNFPPRFSGLQFPNYSSELNVNALELDDSALYLCASSLDIGYNYGYTFGSGTRLTVV.

The rearrangement uses TRBV23-1 and TRBJ2-2, with D unresolved. TRBV23-1 is an ORF for which the function is uncertain. The CDR3 loop spans 14 amino acids. Trimming took 3 bases from V and 2 from J, leaving 7 bases between them. The CDR3 bases are TGCGCCAGCAGTCATCCGGCTAACACCGGGGAGCTGTTTTTT. It encodes CASSHPANTGELFF.

About this clonotype: No DNA is shown, since the ends of the CDR3 on it are uncertain; the CDR3 is the one TCRdb lists. The rearrangement joins TRBV28 to TRBJ2-2. Germline CDR1 and CDR2: MDHEN and SYDVKM. The CDR3 extends over 12 residues, inclusive of both ends. The CDR3 protein is CATGRRAGELFF.

This clonotype showed up just a few times. The gene calls are TRBV4-3 and TRBJ1-1; D possibly corresponds to TRBD1 (5 bases). V lost 0 bases and J 5 bases, leaving 13 bases between the germline ends. The CDR3 consists of 15 residues. CDR1 is LGHNA and CDR2 is YSLEER in the germline V gene. The CDR3: CASSQEFGRATEAFF. The CDR3 DNA follows: TGCGCCAGCAGCCAAGAGTTCGGCAGGGCGACTGAAGCTTTCTTT.

The chain couples TRBV24-1 to TRBJ1-2; D is perhaps TRBD1 (6 bases). Per the germline V gene, CDR1 is KGHDR and CDR2 is SFDVKD. Deletions cut 5 bases from V and 4 bases from J, with 13 bases between. The CDR3 extends over 14 amino acids. The CDR3 DNA reads TGTGCCACCAGTGGCCTGGACAGTATCTATGGCTACACCTTC. Its translation: CATSGLDSIYGYTF.

This clonotype was recorded a few times. The V gene is TRBV7-2, the J gene TRBJ2-7; D is tentatively TRBD1 or TRBD2 (6 bases each). CDR1 SGHTA and CDR2 FQGNSA come from the germline V gene. Trimming stripped 8 bases from V and 2 bases from J, with 19 bases between. The CDR3 loop spans 15 amino acids. CDR3 loop: CASALWGAATYEQYF. The CDR3 DNA is TGTGCCAGCGCTCTCTGGGGGGCGGCTACCTACGAGCAGTACTTC.

V is TRBV6-1 and J is TRBJ2-1, with D unclear. Per germline, CDR1 MNHNS and CDR2 SASEGT. V lost 1 base, J lost 0 bases, and 7 bases lay in between. The CDR3 runs to 15 residues. The CDR3 region has the DNA TGTGCCAGCAGTGAAGGTCAGTTCTCCTACAATGAGCAGTTCTTC. Translated, it gives CASSEGQFSYNEQFF.

This clonotype was detected only a few times. The CDR3 DNA is TGTGCCAGCAGTTACGGGCGGGGGCCCACCCAAGAGACCCAGTACTTC. The encoded protein is CASSYGRGPTQETQYF. This sequence joins TRBV6-6 and TRBJ2-5; tentative D call: TRBD2 (7 bases). V lost 2 bases to trimming and J lost 1 base, with 14 bases between them. This CDR3 spans 16 amino acids. The V gene's germline CDR1 is MNHNY and CDR2 SVGAGI (reference sequence).

This clonotype was recorded a few times. V gene TRBV7-2 combines with J gene TRBJ2-6; 7 bases fit TRBD1. The CDR3 has 17 residues. Unmatched junction bases numbered 5, after V lost 3 bases and J lost 0 bases. CDR1 is SGHTA, CDR2 FQGNSA, per germline. CDR3 residues: CASSLRTGPSGANVLTF. The CDR3, as DNA: TGTGCCAGCAGCTTGAGGACAGGTCCCTCTGGGGCCAACGTCCTGACTTTC.

The chain joins TRBV9 to TRBJ2-1; TRBD2 agrees at 9 bases. From germline, CDR1 is SGDLS and CDR2 YYNGEE. This CDR3 spans 16 amino acids. V was clipped by 0 bases and J by 3 bases; unmatched bases: 4. The CDR3 is CASSVDDSGSYNEQFF. The DNA for the CDR3 is TGTGCCAGCAGCGTAGATGATAGCGGGAGCTACAATGAGCAGTTCTTC.

The chain recombines TRBV27 with TRBJ1-6, with 8 bases lining up with TRBD1. The CDR3 totals 16 residues. With V trimmed by 6 bases and J by 3 bases, 7 bases remained unmatched. Germline lookup yields CDR1 MNHEY and CDR2 SMNVEV (reference sequence). As DNA, the CDR3 is TGTGCCAGCAGCCGGACGACAGGGGTCTATAATTCACCCCTCCACTTT. It encodes CASSRTTGVYNSPLHF.

This clonotype was seen ten or more times. The chain combines TRBV7-2 with TRBJ2-1, with 9 nucleotides matching TRBD2. The CDR3 runs 14 residues. The ends lost 5 bases at V and 7 bases at J; junction bases unmatched: 6. Germline CDR1 reads SGHTA; CDR2 reads FQGNSA. The chain's CDR3 is CASSLAGGRNEQFF. Written as DNA, the CDR3 is TGTGCCAGCAGCCTTGCGGGGGGGCGAAATGAGCAGTTCTTC. Variable domain in full (rest from reference TRBV7-2 and TRBJ2-1): GAGVSQSPSNKVTEKGKDVELRCDPISGHTALYWYRQSLGQGLEFLIYFQGNSAPDKSGLPSDRFSAERTGGSVSTLTIQRTQQEDSAVYLCASSLAGGRNEQFFGPGTRLTVL.

The J gene is TRBJ2-1, the V gene TRBV28; weak D call: TRBD2 (5 bases). This CDR3 region has 12 residues. The germline V gene has CDR1 MDHEN and CDR2 SYDVKM. The germline V and J ends were trimmed by 6 bases and 5 bases, with 8 bases remaining between them. The CDR3, as DNA: TGTGCCAGCAGGTCCGGGAACAATGAGCAGTTCTTC. It codes for CASRSGNNEQFF.

This clonotype turned up a few times. The J gene is TRBJ2-7, the V gene TRBV7-2, with TRBD2 identical over 8 bases. Germline CDR1 is SGHTA and CDR2 is FQGNSA. V dropped 5 bases and J dropped 3; count of bases not matched to a gene: 6. The CDR3 extends over 14 amino acids. CDR3 sequence (DNA): TGTGCCAGCAGCAAGACTAGCGCGAACTACGAGCAGTACTTC. It encodes CASSKTSANYEQYF.

CDR3 coding DNA: TGTGCCAGCAGTGAACCTGTCATCGATACGCAGTATTTT. Its translation: CASSEPVIDTQYF. V is TRBV6-1 and J is TRBJ2-3; no reliable D call. This CDR3 spans 13 amino acids. Trimming cost V 2 bases and J 6 bases, with 9 bases left between them. In germline, CDR1 is MNHNS, CDR2 SASEGT.

The V call is TRBV19, the J call TRBJ1-1; D is unresolved. Germline V gene sequence: CDR1 LNHDA, CDR2 SQIVND (reference sequence). This CDR3 is built from 13 residues. Trimming removed 8 bases from V and 0 bases from J, with 10 bases in between. CDR3 bases: TGTGCCAGTTTACAGCCTATGAACACTGAAGCTTTCTTT. This codes for CASLQPMNTEAFF.

The chain carries TRBV10-1 and TRBJ2-3; tentatively, D is TRBD2 (6 bases). V gave up 0 bases and J gave up 6 bases, with 13 bases separating them. This CDR3 has 15 residues. Germline V lookup: CDR1 WNHNN, CDR2 SYGVQD (reference sequence). Here the CDR3 reads CASSESWASVDTQYF. For the CDR3, the DNA is TGCGCCAGCAGTGAGTCCTGGGCTAGCGTTGATACGCAGTATTTT.

This clonotype showed up just a few times. The rearrangement uses TRBV5-4 and TRBJ2-7; 8 nucleotides line up with TRBD2. V was clipped by 4 bases and J by 2 bases; unmatched bases: 5. The CDR3 has 14 amino acids. In germline, CDR1 is SGHNT, CDR2 YYREEE (reference sequence). The CDR3: CASSPSGSTYEQYF. CDR3 nucleotides: TGTGCCAGCAGCCCTAGCGGGTCAACCTACGAGCAGTACTTC.

This clonotype was seen ten or more times. J is TRBJ2-3 and V is TRBV7-2; D gene unclear. This CDR3 spans 15 amino acids. Trimming pared 2 bases from V and 4 bases from J, leaving 13 bases between. Germline V gene data show CDR1 as SGHTA and CDR2 as FQGNSA. CDR3 residues: CASSLLRVAADTQYF. CDR3 bases: TGTGCCAGCAGCTTACTCCGGGTTGCAGCAGATACGCAGTATTTT.

This clonotype has only a few counts. The chain has TRBV6-2 or TRBV6-3 and TRBJ2-1, with D possibly TRBD2 on 6 matching bases. The germline gives CDR1 MNHEY, CDR2 SVGEGT. Between the trimmed V and J ends, which lost 2 bases and 2 bases, there was a span of 19 bases. This CDR3 contains 18 residues. The DNA for the CDR3 is TGTGCCAGCAGTTACCTCCGGACGGGAGTTGGCCCCTACAATGAGCAGTTCTTC. The encoded protein is CASSYLRTGVGPYNEQFF.

The CDR3 here is CASSKTGDRFYEQYF. CDR3 sequence (DNA): TGTGCCAGCAGTAAGACTGGGGACCGGTTCTACGAGCAGTACTTC. The rearrangement links TRBV6-5 to TRBJ2-7; D is tentatively TRBD1 or TRBD2 (5 bases each). Germline CDR1 reads MNHEY; CDR2 reads SVGAGI. The CDR3 totals 15 residues. V gave up 5 bases and J gave up 3 bases, with 17 bases separating them.

This clonotype has more than one count but fewer than ten. The chain joins TRBV6-1 to TRBJ2-7, with 7 positions matching TRBD1. Germline V gene lookup returns CDR1 MNHNS and CDR2 SASEGT. This CDR3 region has 15 residues. The trim removed 1 base at V and 0 bases at J, leaving 3 bases unmatched. CDR3 in amino acids: CASSEEGAGSYEQYF. CDR3 sequence (DNA): TGTGCCAGCAGTGAAGAGGGGGCAGGCTCCTACGAGCAGTACTTC.